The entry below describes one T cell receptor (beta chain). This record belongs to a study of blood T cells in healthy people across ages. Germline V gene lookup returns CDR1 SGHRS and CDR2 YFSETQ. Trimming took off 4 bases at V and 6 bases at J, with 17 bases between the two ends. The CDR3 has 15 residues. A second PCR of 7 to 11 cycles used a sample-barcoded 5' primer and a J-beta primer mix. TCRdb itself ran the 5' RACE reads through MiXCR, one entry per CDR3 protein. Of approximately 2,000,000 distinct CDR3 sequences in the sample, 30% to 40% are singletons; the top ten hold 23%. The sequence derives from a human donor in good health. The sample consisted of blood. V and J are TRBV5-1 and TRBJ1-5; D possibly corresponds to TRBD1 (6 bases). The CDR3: CASSLIGGAAQPQHF. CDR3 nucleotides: TGCGCCAGCAGCCTGATAGGGGGGGCGGCTCAGCCCCAGCATTTT.